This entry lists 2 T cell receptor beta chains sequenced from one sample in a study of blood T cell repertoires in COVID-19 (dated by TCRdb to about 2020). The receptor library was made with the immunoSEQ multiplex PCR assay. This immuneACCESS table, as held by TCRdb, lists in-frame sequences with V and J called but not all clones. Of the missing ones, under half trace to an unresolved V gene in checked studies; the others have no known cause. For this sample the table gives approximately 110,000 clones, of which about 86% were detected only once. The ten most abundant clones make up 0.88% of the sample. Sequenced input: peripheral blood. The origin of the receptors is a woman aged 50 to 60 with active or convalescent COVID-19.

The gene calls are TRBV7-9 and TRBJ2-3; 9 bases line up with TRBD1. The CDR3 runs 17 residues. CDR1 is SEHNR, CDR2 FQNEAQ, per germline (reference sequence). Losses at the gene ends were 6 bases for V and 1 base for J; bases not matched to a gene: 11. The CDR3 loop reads CASRRTGVLVGTDTQYF. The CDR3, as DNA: TGTGCCAGCAGGCGGACAGGGGTTTTGGTTGGCACAGATACGCAGTATTTT.

DNA of the CDR3: TGTGCCAGCTCACCTGGCAGGGCAGATACGCAGTATTTT. Translated, it gives CASSPGRADTQYF. J is TRBJ2-3 and V is TRBV18; a weak D match, TRBD1 (5 bases). Germline V gene sequence: CDR1 KGHSH, CDR2 LQKENI. The CDR3 runs 13 residues. Trimming took off 3 bases at V and 4 bases at J, with 8 bases between the two ends.